This TCR beta chain was identified during a study of a mutant IDH1 vaccine in newly diagnosed glioma (TCRdb year 2021). About the full investigation: Patients received eight vaccinations in weeks 1, 3, 5, 7, 11, 15, 19 and 23, corresponding to visits V03 through V10. Vaccination was initiated 4-6 weeks after radiotherapy alone, or concurrently with temozolomide cycles in the chemotherapy-containing groups. Of the roughly 34 treated patients, approximately 60% were male and roughly 38% were female, and a mean age of roughly 40 years was recorded. Prior to enrollment, patients had been given standard therapy consisting of radiotherapy alone, temozolomide alone, or radiochemotherapy with temozolomide, with the combination given to most patients. Peripheral blood samples were drawn at six visits, namely V03 (baseline), V05, V07, V10, V12 and V13. For exploratory analyses, longitudinal TCRB deep sequencing was carried out in roughly 23 treated patients wherever samples were available. Findings and caveats that apply to the study as a whole: No apparent relationship was observed between pseudoprogression and alterations in the top peripheral T cell clonotypes detected by TCRB sequencing. Availability determined which PBMC samples were chosen for TCRB deep sequencing. It was noted by the authors that analyses of patient blood samples could not be reproduced owing to sample limitations. Immune responses induced by the vaccine were seen in more than 85% of patients across multiple MHC alleles.

Library construction relied on the immunoSEQ multiplex PCR assay. Rearranged TCR beta chain sequences were amplified with the hsTCRB Kit following the manufacturer's protocol. TCRB libraries were sequenced on an Illumina MiSeq. As for the authors' bioinformatics: The kit vendor's proprietary platform handled demultiplexing, trimming and gene mapping. The table comes from immuneACCESS by way of TCRdb, which keeps in-frame sequences with V and J called. Part of the clones is missing from these tables; in studies checked, under half for an unresolved V gene and the rest for unknown reasons. For V, J and clone size, that table is used; D and trimming come from the DNA. In this sample the table shows 45,000 to 70,000 clones, about 86% of which occur a single time. Jointly, the top ten make up roughly 3.5% of the sample. With respect to this clone: Its antigen remains unidentified. Per-base quality was not reported, and no clone a single base away is much larger than it.

The CDR3 covers 16 residues, taking in both the cysteine and the phenylalanine. Just CDR3 DNA is preserved here, 48 bases in frame from base 1. The germline V gene (reference sequence) gives CDR1 as SEHNR and CDR2 as FQNEAQ. V loses 2 bases at its end and J loses 1 base; junction bases beyond the gene matches: 6. Read against the paper, the sample's time point label means: week 5, during vaccination. Every vaccine dose consisted of 300 ug of a 20-mer mutant IDH1 peptide in Montanide, administered subcutaneously together with topical imiquimod. Donors had newly diagnosed WHO grade 3 or 4 IDH1-mutant astrocytomas with loss of nuclear ATRX. The samples were drawn from NOA16, a multicentre, single-arm, open-label phase I trial in Germany that tested a mutant IDH1 peptide vaccine in humans for the first time. The DNeasy Blood and Tissue Kit was used to extract genomic DNA from EDTA blood for TCRB sequencing.

The chain employs TRBV7-9 and TRBJ2-7, with 9 bases in between that match TRBD1. Sample: PBMCs, taken from a glioma patient whose treatment included an IDH1 peptide vaccine. The receptor was derived from a man aged 25 to 45 with glioma. The CDR3 protein is CASSLPRTGVSYEQYF. The nucleotide sequence reads TGTGCCAGCAGCTTACCCCGGACAGGGGTATCCTACGAGCAGTACTTC.